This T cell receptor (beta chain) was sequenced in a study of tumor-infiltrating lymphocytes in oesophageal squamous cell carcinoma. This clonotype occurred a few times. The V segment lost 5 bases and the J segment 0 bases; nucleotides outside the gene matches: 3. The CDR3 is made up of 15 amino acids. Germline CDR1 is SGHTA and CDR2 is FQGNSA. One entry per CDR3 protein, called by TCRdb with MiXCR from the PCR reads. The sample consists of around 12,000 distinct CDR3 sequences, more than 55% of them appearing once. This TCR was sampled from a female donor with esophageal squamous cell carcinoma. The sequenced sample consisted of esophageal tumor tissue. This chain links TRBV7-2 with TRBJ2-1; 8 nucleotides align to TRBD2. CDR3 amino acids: CASSRSGSSYNEQFF. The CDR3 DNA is TGTGCCAGCAGCCGGAGCGGGAGCTCCTACAATGAGCAGTTCTTC.